The 12 T cell receptor beta chains given below trace back to one sample, sequenced in a study of tumor T cells in aggressive B-cell lymphoma. Produced via immunoSEQ multiplex PCR; TCRdb's table is partial and in-frame only. The table has 3,800 or so clones, 94% seen once; the top ten hold approximately 2.1%. The sequencing sample was made of tumor tissue. Every receptor here comes from an adult with diffuse large B cell lymphoma.

The V and J genes are TRBV29-1 and TRBJ2-3; 7 bases map to TRBD1. The CDR3 runs 11 residues. Trimming cost V 5 bases and J 12 bases; bases outside gene matches: 8. Germline V gene data show CDR1 as SQVTM and CDR2 as ANQGSEA. The DNA for the CDR3 is TGCAGCGTTCCAAGGGGGCTAGGTCAGTATTTT. It is translated as CSVPRGLGQYF.

V is TRBV10-3 and J is TRBJ2-5, with D unclear. Germline lookup yields CDR1 ENHRY and CDR2 SYGVKD. Deletions cut 3 bases from V and 2 bases from J, with 4 bases between. The CDR3 has 12 residues. For the CDR3, the DNA is TGTGCCATCAGTGACCTTCAAGAGACCCAGTACTTC. This encodes CAISDLQETQYF.

Note on this clone: Other nucleotide sequences from this sample produce the same CDR3. The rearrangement links TRBV11-2 to TRBJ2-7; the match to TRBD1 covers 10 bases. Germline CDR1 is SGHAT and CDR2 is FQNNGV. CDR3 length: 15 amino acids. With V trimmed by 5 bases and J by 2 bases, 6 bases remained unmatched. The CDR3 bases are TGTGCCAGCAGCCTAGCCGGGACAGGGGCCTACGAGCAGTACTTC. As protein: CASSLAGTGAYEQYF.

This rearrangement joins TRBV19 to TRBJ2-2, with a weak D call TRBD1 (7 bases). Germline V gene lookup returns CDR1 LNHDA and CDR2 SQIVND (reference sequence). The CDR3 has 15 residues. V shed 7 bases and J shed 7 bases, with 19 bases lying between them. The CDR3 protein is CASNSPSRGVGELFF. The CDR3 DNA sequence: TGTGCCAGTAATTCACCCTCCAGGGGGGTCGGGGAGCTGTTTTTT. Full variable domain (remainder filled in from reference TRBV19 and TRBJ2-2): DGGITQSPKYLFRKEGQNVTLSCEQNLNHDAMYWYRQDPGQGLRLIYYSQIVNDFQKGDIAEGYSVSREKKESFPLTVTSAQKNPTAFYLCASNSPSRGVGELFFGEGSRLTVL.

The V and J genes are TRBV2 and TRBJ2-3; no definite D call. V lost 6 bases, J lost 0 bases, and 10 bases lay in between. Germline CDR1 and CDR2: SNHLY and FYNNEI. This CDR3 spans 14 amino acids. The CDR3 DNA sequence: TGTGCCAGCAGCCTCGTCCTTAGCACAGATACGCAGTATTTT. As protein: CASSLVLSTDTQYF.

The chain is built from TRBV5-1 and TRBJ1-2, with TRBD1 as a possible D gene (6 bases). This CDR3 is 14 amino acids long. Germline values: CDR1 SGHRS, CDR2 YFSETQ. Between the trimmed V and J ends, which lost 3 bases and 7 bases, there was a span of 16 bases. The CDR3 spells CASSSGGGGSGYTF. The CDR3 DNA is TGCGCCAGCAGCTCCGGAGGGGGGGGAAGTGGCTACACCTTC.

V gene TRBV5-4 combines with J gene TRBJ1-2, with TRBD1 as a possible D gene (6 bases). This CDR3 region has 14 residues. Germline CDR1 and CDR2: SGHNT and YYREEE (reference sequence). V lost 4 bases and J 8 bases, leaving 18 bases between the germline ends. CDR3 coding DNA: TGTGCCAGCAGCCCGGGTAGGACAGTCCACGGCTACACCTTC. It specifies CASSPGRTVHGYTF.

In its sample, this clone was seen once. The gene calls are TRBV7-9 and TRBJ2-7; D possibly corresponds to TRBD2 (5 bases). The CDR3 runs to 16 residues. The germline gives CDR1 SEHNR, CDR2 FQNEAQ (reference sequence). The V end lost 1 base, the J end lost 3 bases, and 16 bases lay between the germline ends. The DNA for the CDR3 is TGTGCCAGCAGCTTAGGACTACCGGGCAGGAGCTACGAGCAGTACTTC. It encodes CASSLGLPGRSYEQYF.

The V gene is TRBV5-1, the J gene TRBJ2-3, with D maybe TRBD1 (5 bases). The V end lost 1 base, the J end lost 3 bases, and 12 bases lay between the germline ends. This CDR3 is 15 amino acids long. Germline loops: CDR1 SGHRS, CDR2 YFSETQ. CDR3 bases: TGCGCCAGCAGCTTGTCAGGGAAAGGTACAGATACGCAGTATTTT. It is translated as CASSLSGKGTDTQYF. Looking up the rest from reference TRBV5-1 and TRBJ2-3 gives the full variable domain: KAGVTQTPRYLIKTRGQQVTLSCSPISGHRSVSWYQQTPGQGLQFLFEYFSETQRNKGNFPGRFSGRQFSNSRSEMNVSTLELGDSALYLCASSLSGKGTDTQYFGPGTRLTVL.

The chain has TRBV7-6 and TRBJ2-1, with 11 bases that match TRBD2. The CDR3 runs to 16 residues. Germline trimming cut 4 bases from V and 0 bases from J; bases unmatched to any gene: 2. CDR1 and CDR2 from the germline V gene are SGHVS and FNYEAQ. DNA of the CDR3: TGTGCCAGCAGCTCAACTAGCGGGAGCTCCTACAATGAGCAGTTCTTC. This translates into CASSSTSGSSYNEQFF.

V and J are TRBV5-5 and TRBJ1-2; the D is unclear. The V gene lost 4 bases and the J gene lost 8 bases, with 12 bases spanning the gap. The germline CDR1 and CDR2 sequences are SGHKS and YYEKEE (reference sequence). CDR3 length: 12 residues. Here the CDR3 reads CASSLSEGGYTF. In DNA, the CDR3 is TGTGCCAGCAGCCTGTCGGAGGGAGGCTACACCTTC.

This clone occurred once. The rearrangement links TRBV2 to TRBJ2-3, with TRBD1 matching over 7 bases. CDR3 size: 15 residues. V shed 6 bases, J shed 2 bases, and the junction held 8 bases outside the gene matches. Looked up from germline, CDR1 is SNHLY and CDR2 is FYNNEI. The CDR3 loop reads CASRPYRGSTDTQYF. The CDR3 DNA is TGTGCCAGCAGGCCTTACAGGGGCTCCACAGATACGCAGTATTTT.